Here is one TCR beta chain with its context. Antigen specificity is unknown. The source of the sample is a study of OX40 agonist ivuxolimab in advanced cancers. Regarding the study as a whole: CD8+ T cells (on average) carried more expanded clones than CD4+ T cells.

The germline gives CDR1 SEHNR, CDR2 FQNEAQ (reference sequence). V gave up 4 bases and J gave up 2 bases; unmatched junction bases: 9. The CDR3 covers 16 residues. Profiled with immunoSEQ multiplex PCR; TCRdb holds only in-frame clones, not every one. The data contain around 34,000 clones, under 85% of them singletons. The starting material was CD4+ or CD8+ T cells sorted from blood, obtained in a trial of the OX40 agonist ivuxolimab. The TCR sequence derives from an adult with an advanced solid tumor such as melanoma, head and neck, liver or kidney cancer. The V and J genes are TRBV7-9 and TRBJ2-3; TRBD1 matches at 7 bases. This CDR3 reads CASSSDRDQYTDTQYF. For the CDR3, the DNA is TGTGCCAGCAGCTCCGACAGGGACCAGTACACAGATACGCAGTATTTT.